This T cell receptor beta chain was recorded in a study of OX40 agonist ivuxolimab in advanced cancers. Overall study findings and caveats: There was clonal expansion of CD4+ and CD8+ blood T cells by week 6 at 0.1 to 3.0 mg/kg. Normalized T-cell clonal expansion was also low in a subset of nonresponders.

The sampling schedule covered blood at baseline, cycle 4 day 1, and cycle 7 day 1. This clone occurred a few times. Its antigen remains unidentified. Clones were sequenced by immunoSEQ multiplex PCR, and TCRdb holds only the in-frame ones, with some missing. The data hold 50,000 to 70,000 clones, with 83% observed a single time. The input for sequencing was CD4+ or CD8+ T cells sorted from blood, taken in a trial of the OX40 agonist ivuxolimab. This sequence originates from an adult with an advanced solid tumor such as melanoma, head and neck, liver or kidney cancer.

The CDR3 region has the DNA TGTGCCACCACCGGGACAGGGCCCGATCAGCCCCAGCATTTT. This sequence encodes CATTGTGPDQPQHF. The V and J genes are TRBV2 and TRBJ1-5; TRBD1 agrees at 9 bases. Unmatched junction bases numbered 9, after V lost 10 bases and J lost 5 bases. The CDR3 runs 14 residues. Germline CDR1 and CDR2: SNHLY and FYNNEI.